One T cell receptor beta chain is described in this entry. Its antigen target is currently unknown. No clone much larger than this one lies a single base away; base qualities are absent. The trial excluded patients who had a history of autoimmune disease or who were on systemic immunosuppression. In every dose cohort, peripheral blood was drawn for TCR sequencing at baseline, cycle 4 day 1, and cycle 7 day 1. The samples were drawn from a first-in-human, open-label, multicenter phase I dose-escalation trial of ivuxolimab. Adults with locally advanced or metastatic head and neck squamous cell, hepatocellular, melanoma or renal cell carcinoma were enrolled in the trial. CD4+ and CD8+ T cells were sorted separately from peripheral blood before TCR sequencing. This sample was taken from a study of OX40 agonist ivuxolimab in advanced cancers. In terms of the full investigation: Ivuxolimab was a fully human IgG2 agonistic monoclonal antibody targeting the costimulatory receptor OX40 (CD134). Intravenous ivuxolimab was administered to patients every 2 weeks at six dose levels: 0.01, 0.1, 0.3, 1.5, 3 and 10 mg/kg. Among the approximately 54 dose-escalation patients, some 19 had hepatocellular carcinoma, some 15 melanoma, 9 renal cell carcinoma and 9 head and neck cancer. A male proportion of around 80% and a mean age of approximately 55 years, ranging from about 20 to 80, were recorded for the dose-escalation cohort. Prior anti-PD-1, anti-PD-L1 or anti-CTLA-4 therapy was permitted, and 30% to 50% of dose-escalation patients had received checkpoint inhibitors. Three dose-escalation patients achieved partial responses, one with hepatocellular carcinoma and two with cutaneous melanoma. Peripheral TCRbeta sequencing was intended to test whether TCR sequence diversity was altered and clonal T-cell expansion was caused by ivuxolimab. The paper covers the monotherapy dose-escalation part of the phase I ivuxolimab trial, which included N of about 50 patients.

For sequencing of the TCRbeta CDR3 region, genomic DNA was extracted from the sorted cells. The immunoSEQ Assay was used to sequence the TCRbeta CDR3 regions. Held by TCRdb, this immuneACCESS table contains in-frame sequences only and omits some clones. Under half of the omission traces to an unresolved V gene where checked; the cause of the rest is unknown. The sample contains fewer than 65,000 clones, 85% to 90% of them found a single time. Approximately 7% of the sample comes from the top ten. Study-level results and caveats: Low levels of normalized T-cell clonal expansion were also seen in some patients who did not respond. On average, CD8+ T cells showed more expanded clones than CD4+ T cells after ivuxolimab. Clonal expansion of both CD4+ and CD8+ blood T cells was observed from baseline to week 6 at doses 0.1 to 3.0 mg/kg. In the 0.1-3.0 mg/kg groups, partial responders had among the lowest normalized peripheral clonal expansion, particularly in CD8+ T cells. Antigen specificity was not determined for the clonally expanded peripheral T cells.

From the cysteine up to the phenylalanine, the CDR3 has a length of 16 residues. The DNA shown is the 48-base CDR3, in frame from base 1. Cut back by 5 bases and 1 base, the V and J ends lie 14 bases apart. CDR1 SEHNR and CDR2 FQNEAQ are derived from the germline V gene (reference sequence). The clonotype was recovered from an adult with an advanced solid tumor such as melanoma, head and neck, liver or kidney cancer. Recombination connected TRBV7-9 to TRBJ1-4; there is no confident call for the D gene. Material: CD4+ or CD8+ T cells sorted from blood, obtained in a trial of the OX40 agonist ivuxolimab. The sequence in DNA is TGTGCCAGCAGCCCGACCGCTGAAATAACTAATGAAAAACTGTTTTTT. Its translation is CASSPTAEITNEKLFF. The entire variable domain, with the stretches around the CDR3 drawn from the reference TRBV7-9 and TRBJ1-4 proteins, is DTGVSQNPRHKITKRGQNVTFRCDPISEHNRLYWYRQTLGQGPEFLTYFQNEAQLEKSRLLSDRFSAERPKGSFSTLEIQRTEQGDSAMYLCASSPTAEITNEKLFFGSGTQLSVL.